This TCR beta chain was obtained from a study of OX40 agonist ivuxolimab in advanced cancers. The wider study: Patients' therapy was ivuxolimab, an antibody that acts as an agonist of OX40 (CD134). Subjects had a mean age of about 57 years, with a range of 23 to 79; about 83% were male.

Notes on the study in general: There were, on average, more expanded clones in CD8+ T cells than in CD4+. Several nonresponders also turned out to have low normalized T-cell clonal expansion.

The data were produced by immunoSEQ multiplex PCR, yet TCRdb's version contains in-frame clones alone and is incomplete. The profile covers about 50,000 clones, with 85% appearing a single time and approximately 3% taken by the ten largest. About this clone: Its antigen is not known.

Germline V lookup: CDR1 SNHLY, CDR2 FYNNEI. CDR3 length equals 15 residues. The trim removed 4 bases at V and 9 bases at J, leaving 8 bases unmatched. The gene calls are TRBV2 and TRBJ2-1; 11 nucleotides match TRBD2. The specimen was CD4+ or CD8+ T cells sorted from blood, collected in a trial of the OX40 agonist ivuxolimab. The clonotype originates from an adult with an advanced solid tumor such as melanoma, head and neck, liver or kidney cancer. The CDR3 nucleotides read TGTGCCAGCAGTGTCATAGCGGGAGGGCTGGGTGAGCAGTTCTTC. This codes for CASSVIAGGLGEQFF.